One T cell receptor (beta chain) is described in this entry. This clone appeared once. The antigen it binds to is not known. One junction end does not reproduce the germline sequence, and a read error may be involved. These data are taken from a study of T cell responses to AZD1222 COVID-19 vaccine (dated by TCRdb to the early 2020s). With regard to the full study: AZD1222 recipients with second doses at about 4 weeks or about 12 weeks were pooled, because spike-specific TCR depth and breadth did not differ between schedules. A total of more than 230 trial participants underwent TCR sequencing, of whom around 210 had received two doses of AZD1222 and about 26 had received two doses of the MenACWY control vaccine. Trial participants were enrolled by age into subgroups of 18-55, 56-69 and 70-plus years, and roughly 150, 30 and 60 TCR-sequenced participants, respectively, were included in these subgroups.

From the germline V gene, CDR1 is SQVTM and CDR2 is ANQGSEA. Spanning cysteine to phenylalanine, the CDR3 consists of 15 amino acids. Only the CDR3 part of the read is kept: 45 bases, read in frame from the first base. The CDR3 regions of human TCRbeta chains were analyzed by immunosequencing. The study's processing was this. TCRs in the repertoires were compared against a reference library of SARS-CoV-2-specific TCRs that had been generated with the MIRA antigen-specificity platform. Breadth meant the fraction of unique TCRs that were SARS-CoV-2-associated, whereas depth meant the fraction of total T cells that were SARS-CoV-2-associated. Using the MIRA data, each spike-specific TCR was assigned both to the spike region to which the TCR was reactive and to a CD4 or CD8 class. Log10-transformed breadth and depth values were compared by one-way ANOVA with Sidak's multiple comparisons tests. Held by TCRdb, this immuneACCESS table contains in-frame sequences only and omits some clones. Under half of the omission traces to an unresolved V gene where checked; the cause of the rest is unknown. That table furnishes V, J and clone size, whereas the DNA furnished D and trimming. The sample table shows 150,000 to 200,000 clones, and more than 90% are seen once. Jointly, the top ten make up roughly 2.5% of the sample.

Reading the label with the study, this specimen's time point is: baseline before first vaccination. Samples from vaccinated people were obtained from the UK trials COV001 and COV002, which included a single-blind randomized controlled phase 2/3 trial of AZD1222 (ChAdOx1 nCoV-19) in healthy adults. For TCRbeta chain sequencing, PBMC samples from trial participants were taken at day 0 and at day 28 after the second dose. The paper as a whole reports these results and caveats: Conclusions about previously exposed vaccinees are limited, since just a handful of AZD1222 recipients were seropositive for SARS-CoV-2 at baseline. Participants were mostly white British and included more females than males, and it was suggested by the authors that clonal diversity may have been underestimated. Nearly half of unique spike-specific TCRs reportedly recognized epitopes outside regions mutated in the B.1.351 and B.1.1.7 variants. After two AZD1222 doses, both the breadth and the depth of spike-specific TCRs were significantly higher than at day 0 and than in MenACWY recipients. The 56-69-year group was small, and its depth increase did not reach significance, likely because of low power. Because no samples from the day 14 peak response were available, repertoires could be characterized only after the peak T cell response. CD4 TCRs associated with the vaccine covered the entire spike protein, and the dominant responses were in regions 160-218 and 743-854.

The source of this sequence is an adult in good health. The rearranged chain carries TRBV29-1 and TRBJ2-3, and 11 bases in between align with TRBD1. The sample was peripheral blood, taken on day 0 of AZD1222 vaccination. Here the CDR3 is given as CSVEARDRGTDTQYF. The nucleotide sequence reads TGCAGCGTAGAAGCGAGGGACAGGGGGACAGATACGCAGTATTTT.